This T cell receptor (beta chain) was obtained from a study of cytotoxic CD8 clonotypes in ibrutinib-treated CLL. Germline assignment: CDR1 MRHNA and CDR2 SNTAGT. This CDR3 has 13 residues. V dropped 4 bases and J dropped 3 bases, with 7 bases sitting between them. Only in-frame clones appear in the TCRdb table, and some are missing; sequencing was by immunoSEQ multiplex PCR. The sample lists around 310,000 clones, around four fifths occurring once. This clone was detected only a few times. The rearrangement joins TRBV6-4 to TRBJ2-1; D remains ambiguous. Sequencing used PBMCs, obtained before ibrutinib treatment. The TCR sequence derives from a human donor with chronic lymphocytic leukemia. This CDR3 is CASSVGYYNEQFF. In nucleotides, the CDR3 is TGTGCCAGCAGTGTTGGCTACTACAATGAGCAGTTCTTC.